The T cell receptor (beta chain) under discussion was sequenced for a study of human T cells and chemical hapten exposure (dated by TCRdb to the early 2020s). Background on the whole study: For sensitization, 2% DPC in acetone was applied to a roughly 2 cm by roughly 2 cm area of upper inner arm skin. Patients additionally received weekly therapeutic DPC doses to the scalp throughout the approximately 24-week study period. Patch tests used Finn chambers with 0.01% DPC on the upper back, scored after 6 days by International Contact Dermatitis Research Group standards. Most of the patients in the cohort were female, and the cohort covered alopecia areata with under or over 50% scalp involvement, alopecia totalis and alopecia universalis. Libraries were combined into a pool for sequencing, and differences in TCR yield between samples came mainly from small differences in library volumes within the pool. The study tracked peripheral blood TCR repertoire changes in vivo during primary and secondary sensitization to the hapten diphenylcyclopropenone (DPC) in alopecia patients. Blood samples were taken from patients before sensitization (week 0) and then at 2, 6 and about 24 weeks after DPC sensitization. For TCR sequencing, blood came from approximately 29 alopecia patients at anywhere from one to four time points (pre-sensitization, 2, 6 and 24 weeks). Points the paper makes about the study in general: Significantly more large CDR3 similarity clusters were formed by expanded TCRs than by pre-sensitization or healthy control sets, consistent with antigen-driven responses. Patch test score was positively correlated with the number of PT1 expanded TCRs, with significance at thresholds 8, 16 and 32 but not at 4. DPC sensitization did not change the number of TCRs with a frequency above 1 in 1000, and there was no evidence of changes in global repertoire structure. Because every patient had alopecia, a presumed autoimmune disease, the patients' immune response might differ from that of healthy individuals. Repeated subsampling changed both the strength of the expansion versus patch-test correlation and the threshold at which the correlation became significant.

What this sample's time point label stands for: patch test 1, 2 weeks after DPC sensitization. Per the publication, the treatment or condition label means: therapeutic diphenylcyclopropenone sensitization with weekly scalp DPC. At each patch-test visit, blood was drawn before the patch test was applied. Patients were considered eligible if aged 18 to 70, diagnosed with alopecia and deemed suitable for DPC therapy, and patients were excluded if pregnant. Total RNA was extracted from unfractionated whole blood that had been collected in Tempus Blood RNA tubes. Reading the germline V gene gives CDR1 LGHNA and CDR2 YSLEER. Spanning cysteine to phenylalanine, the CDR3 consists of 17 amino acids. Of the read, only the CDR3 DNA is kept; its 51 bases are in frame from base 1. V trim: 4 bases; J trim: 2 bases; unmatched bases: 10. The method was RACE. TCRdb records NextSeq 500 as the sequencer. During library preparation, unique molecular identifiers were attached to individual cDNA molecules so that TCRs could be counted in a quantitative, reproducible way. Each blood RNA sample was used to sequence both TCR alpha and TCR beta chains. The paper's processing steps were these. Samples had a median of about 96,000 TCRs, with a range from 23,224 to 690,600. The Decombinator software suite was used to annotate the V, J and CDR3 of the TCR reads. For PS versus PT1 abundance plots, all samples were subsampled to the same number of TCRs (28,000). Expanded TCRs were defined as absent before sensitization and observed at least eight times at the 2-week time point. The public reads were reanalyzed by TCRdb: fastp trimming at Q25, MiXCR alignment, in-frame beta chains only. Here each entry gathers all rows of one CDR3 protein and keeps the most common genes and DNA. The V and J calls were not made by the authors but by TCRdb's processing. Present in this sample are some 91,000 distinct CDR3 sequences, roughly an eighth of which were seen just once. The ten most abundant clones make up roughly 2.1% of the sample.

This clonotype was seen a few times. The antigen it binds to is not known. Within one base of it there is no much larger clone, and no base qualities were kept. The source material was whole blood, sampled in connection with sensitization to the hapten diphenylcyclopropenone (DPC). The sequence is built from TRBV4-3 and TRBJ1-4; TRBD1 matches 7 bases in the middle. This clonotype was obtained from a woman between 40 and 50 years old with alopecia areata. Some clones in this sample may be carry-over from other donors' samples. The DNA is TGCGCCAGCAGCCGGACACAGGGGCGCGCGACTAATGAAAAACTGTTTTTT. This gives the protein CASSRTQGRATNEKLFF.